This entry describes one T cell receptor (beta chain). The source of the sample is a study of cytotoxic CD8 clonotypes in ibrutinib-treated CLL. Study summary: After treatment lasting a median about twelve months, range 6 to 36, response samples were collected.

Deep sequencing aimed at 1 in 200,000 to 1 in 1 million T cells' resolution. The table came from immunoSEQ multiplex PCR; TCRdb's copy has only in-frame clones and leaves some out. The table includes about 160,000 clones, 84% detected once. Germline V lookup: CDR1 GTSNPN, CDR2 SVGIG (reference sequence). This CDR3 comprises 15 residues. Deletions cut 3 bases from V and 0 bases from J, with 14 bases between. The sequenced sample was PBMCs, obtained after 24 months of ibrutinib treatment. The V call is TRBV30, the J call TRBJ1-1; D unresolved. The source of this sequence is a human donor with chronic lymphocytic leukemia. The CDR3 here is CAWRGMSLLNTEAFF. In DNA, the CDR3 is TGTGCCTGGAGGGGGATGTCACTCTTGAACACTGAAGCTTTCTTT.